This TCR beta chain was sequenced for a study of blood T cell repertoires in COVID-19. On the study more broadly: Both acute and convalescent COVID-19 samples were obtained from the United States, Italy and Spain. T cells, B-cell-depleted T cells, or PBMCs supplied cDNA or gDNA.

V shed 3 bases and J 0 bases; nucleotides not matched to a gene: 4. The CDR3 runs 16 residues. CDR1 SGHTA and CDR2 FQGTGA come from the germline V gene. As processed by the authors: Amplification of reference gene primers was used by the study to estimate nucleated cell counts. Here immunoSEQ multiplex PCR was the method, and the copy in TCRdb shows in-frame clones only, minus some. V and J calls and clone size follow that table, whereas D and trimming were derived from the DNA. The data show fewer than 250,000 clones, with roughly 90% seen just once and less than 7.5% held by the top ten. The clonotype originates from a man aged 55 to 69 who had recovered from COVID-19. The chain recombines TRBV7-3 with TRBJ2-2; 7 nucleotides align to TRBD1. The sequenced sample consisted of peripheral blood. Here the CDR3 reads CASSLTGQTNTGELFF. CDR3 bases: TGTGCCAGCAGCTTGACGGGACAGACGAACACCGGGGAGCTGTTTTTT.